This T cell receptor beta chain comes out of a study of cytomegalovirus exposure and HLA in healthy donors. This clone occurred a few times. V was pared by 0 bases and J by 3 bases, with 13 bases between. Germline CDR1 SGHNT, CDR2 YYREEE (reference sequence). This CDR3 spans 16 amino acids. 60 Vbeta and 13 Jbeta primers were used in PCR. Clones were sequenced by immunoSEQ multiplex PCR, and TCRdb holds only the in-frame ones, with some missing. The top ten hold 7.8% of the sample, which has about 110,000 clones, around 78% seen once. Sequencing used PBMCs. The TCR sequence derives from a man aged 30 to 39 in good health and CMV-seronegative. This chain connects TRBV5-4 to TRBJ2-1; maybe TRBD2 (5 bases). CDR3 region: CASSLGGRALYNEQFF. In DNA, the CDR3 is TGTGCCAGCAGCTTGGGCGGGCGGGCTCTCTACAATGAGCAGTTCTTC.